Below, 2 T cell receptor beta chains from the same sample are listed, as sequenced in a study of vaccination effects on CD4 cells after COVID-19. With the ViraFEST assay, the study expanded antigen-specific CD4+ T cells using viral peptide pools, then sequenced them. Cells that had been cultured for roughly ten days were the source of isolated CD4+ T cells. Either the mRNA-1273 or the BNT162b2 vaccine was given to participants as two doses. These TCRs are of unknown antigen specificity. This table comes from immunoSEQ multiplex PCR, and its TCRdb copy is limited to in-frame clones, with some not included. The repertoire has tens of thousands of clones, 74% of them found once; the top ten carry about 1.6%. This material consisted of CD4+ T cells from PBMCs cultured with HCoV-229E spike peptides, taken after COVID-19 vaccination. The receptors come from a human donor who received a COVID-19 vaccine.

V is TRBV24-1 and J is TRBJ2-3, with TRBD2 matching over 12 bases. The CDR3 consists of 15 residues. Unmatched junction bases numbered 1, after V lost 3 bases and J lost 4 bases. Germline V gene data show CDR1 as KGHDR and CDR2 as SFDVKD. In DNA form, the CDR3 reads TGTGCCACCAGTGATGCTAGCGGGGGGGCAGATACGCAGTATTTT. This sequence encodes CATSDASGGADTQYF.

This clone was found a few times. This chain links TRBV6-5 with TRBJ1-5; the D is unclear. The V and J ends lost 6 bases and 4 bases respectively, with 4 bases between them. The CDR3 sequence is 11 residues long. The germline V gene encodes CDR1 MNHEY and CDR2 SVGAGI. Written as DNA, the CDR3 is TGTGCCAGCAGCTCGAATCAGCCCCAGCATTTT. Protein sequence: CASSSNQPQHF.